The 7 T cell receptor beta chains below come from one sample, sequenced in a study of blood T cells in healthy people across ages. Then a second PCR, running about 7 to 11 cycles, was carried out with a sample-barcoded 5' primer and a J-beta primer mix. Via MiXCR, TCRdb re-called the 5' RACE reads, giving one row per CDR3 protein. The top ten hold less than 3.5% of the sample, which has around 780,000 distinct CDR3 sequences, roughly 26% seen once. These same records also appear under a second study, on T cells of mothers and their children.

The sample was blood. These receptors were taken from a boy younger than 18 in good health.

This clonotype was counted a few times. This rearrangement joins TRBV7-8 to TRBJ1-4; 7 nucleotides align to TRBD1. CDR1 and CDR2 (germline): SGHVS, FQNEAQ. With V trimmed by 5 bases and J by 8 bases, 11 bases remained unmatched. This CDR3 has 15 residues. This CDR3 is CASSPLQGIGEKLFF. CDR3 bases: TGTGCCAGCAGCCCCCTACAGGGGATTGGGGAAAAACTGTTTTTT.

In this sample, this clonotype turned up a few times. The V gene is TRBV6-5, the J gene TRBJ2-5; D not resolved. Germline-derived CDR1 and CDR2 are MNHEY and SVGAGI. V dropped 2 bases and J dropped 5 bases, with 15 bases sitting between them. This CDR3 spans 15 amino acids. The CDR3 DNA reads TGTGCCAGCAGTTACGCCAGAAAAGTGGGGGAGACCCAGTACTTC. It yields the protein CASSYARKVGETQYF.

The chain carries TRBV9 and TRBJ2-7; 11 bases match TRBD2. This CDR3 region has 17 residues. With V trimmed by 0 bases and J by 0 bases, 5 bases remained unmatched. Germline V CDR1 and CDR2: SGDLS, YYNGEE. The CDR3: CASSVGLAGPPSYEQYF. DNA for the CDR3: TGTGCCAGCAGCGTAGGACTAGCGGGGCCTCCCTCCTACGAGCAGTACTTC.

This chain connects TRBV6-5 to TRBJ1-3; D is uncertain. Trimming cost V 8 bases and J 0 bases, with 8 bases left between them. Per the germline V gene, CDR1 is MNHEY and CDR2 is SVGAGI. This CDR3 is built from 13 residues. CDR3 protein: CASFGNSGNTIYF. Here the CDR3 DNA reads TGTGCCAGCTTCGGTAACTCTGGAAACACCATATATTTT.

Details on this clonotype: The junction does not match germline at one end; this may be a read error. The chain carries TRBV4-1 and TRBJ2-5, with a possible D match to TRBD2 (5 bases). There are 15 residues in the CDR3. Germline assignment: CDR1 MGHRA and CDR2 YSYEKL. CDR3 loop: CTSSPGKARKETQYF. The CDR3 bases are TGCACCAGCAGCCCCGGGAAGGCCCGCAAGGAGACCCAGTACTTC.

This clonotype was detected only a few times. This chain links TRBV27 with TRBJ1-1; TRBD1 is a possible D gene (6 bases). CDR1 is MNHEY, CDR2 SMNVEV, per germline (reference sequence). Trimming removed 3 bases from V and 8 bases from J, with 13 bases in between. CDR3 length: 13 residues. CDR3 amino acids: CASSLYRAGEAFF. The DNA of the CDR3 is TGTGCCAGCAGTTTGTACAGGGCAGGAGAAGCTTTCTTT.

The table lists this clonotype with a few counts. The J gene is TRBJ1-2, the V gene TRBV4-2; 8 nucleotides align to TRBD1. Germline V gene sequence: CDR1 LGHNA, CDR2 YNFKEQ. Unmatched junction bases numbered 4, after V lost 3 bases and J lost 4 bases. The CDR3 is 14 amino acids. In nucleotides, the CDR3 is TGTGCCAGCAGCCATGACAGGGGTCGCTATGGCTACACCTTC. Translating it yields CASSHDRGRYGYTF.